Each of the 14 T cell receptor beta chains below was sequenced from the same sample in a study of blood T cells in healthy people across ages. Alongside a J-beta primer mix, a sample-barcoded 5' primer served in a second PCR lasting about 7 to 12 cycles. TCRdb analysed the 5' RACE reads with MiXCR anew, one entry per CDR3 protein. The repertoire holds approximately 1.5 million distinct CDR3 sequences, with about 31% as singletons. Sequences were obtained from blood. The receptors were gathered from a woman aged 30 to 39 in good health.

The chain couples TRBV6-5 to TRBJ1-2, with D uncertain. Germline assignment: CDR1 MNHEY and CDR2 SVGAGI. There are 12 residues in the CDR3. Trimming left V 4 bases short and J 6 bases short, with 9 bases between. CDR3 protein: CASSSLVDGYTF. CDR3 in DNA: TGTGCCAGCAGTTCCCTTGTGGATGGCTACACCTTC.

The gene calls are TRBV11-1 and TRBJ2-1; D possibly uses TRBD1 or TRBD2 (6 bases each). Trimming cost V 4 bases and J 5 bases, with 21 bases left between them. This CDR3 contains 17 residues. The germline gives CDR1 SGHAT, CDR2 FQDESV (reference sequence). Here the CDR3 DNA reads TGTGCCAGCAGCTCCCCCAGGGGCGGGGCGGATAACAATGAGCAGTTCTTC. This encodes CASSSPRGGADNNEQFF.

This clonotype has ten or more counts. The J gene is TRBJ2-7, the V gene TRBV5-1; maybe TRBD2 (5 bases). The CDR3 covers 14 residues. Germline loops: CDR1 SGHRS, CDR2 YFSETQ. The germline V and J ends were trimmed by 4 bases and 6 bases, with 17 bases remaining between them. The CDR3 sequence: CASSGRGVDGEQYF. The CDR3, as DNA: TGCGCCAGCAGCGGCCGGGGAGTCGACGGCGAGCAGTACTTC. The full variable domain, in which reference TRBV5-1 and TRBJ2-7 provide the parts outside the CDR3, is KAGVTQTPRYLIKTRGQQVTLSCSPISGHRSVSWYQQTPGQGLQFLFEYFSETQRNKGNFPGRFSGRQFSNSRSEMNVSTLELGDSALYLCASSGRGVDGEQYFGPGTRLTVT.

The V gene is TRBV6-5, the J gene TRBJ2-4; 10 bases are a match to TRBD2. Gene TRBJ2-7 matches the end of the DNA better, so the J call may be wrong. Germline-derived CDR1 and CDR2 are MNHEY and SVGAGI. The CDR3 is 13 residues long. The CDR3 coding sequence is TGTGCCAGCAGGTCGGGACTAGCGAACGAGCAGTACTTC. Its protein product is CASRSGLANEQYF.

This clonotype was counted between two and nine times. V gene TRBV3-1 combines with J gene TRBJ2-7, with 8 bases that match TRBD2. Trimming removed 0 bases from V and 7 bases from J; junction bases left unmatched: 5. Germline V gives CDR1 LGHDT, CDR2 YNNKEL (reference sequence). The CDR3 runs to 14 residues. CDR3 amino acids: CASSQDGIAGEQYF. CDR3 nucleotides: TGTGCCAGCAGCCAAGACGGTATAGCGGGAGAGCAGTACTTC.

This chain uses TRBV12-3 or TRBV12-4 with TRBJ2-1, with unresolved D. V lost 9 bases and J lost 0, with 12 bases in between. The CDR3 spans 14 residues. CDR3 sequence (DNA): TGTGCCAGTCGCGTCGACCACTCCTACAATGAGCAGTTCTTC. This gives the protein CASRVDHSYNEQFF.

In its sample, this clonotype was seen a few times. The rearrangement uses TRBV18 and TRBJ1-5; D gene ambiguous. With 1 base removed from V and 7 bases from J, the gap between germline ends came to 8 bases. From germline, CDR1 is KGHSH and CDR2 LQKENI. The CDR3 runs 13 residues. The CDR3 here is CASSPQNGQPQHF. For the CDR3, the DNA is TGTGCCAGCTCACCACAGAACGGGCAGCCCCAGCATTTT.

This clonotype was seen a few times. The J gene is TRBJ2-2, the V gene TRBV5-1; 7 bases are a match to TRBD1. This CDR3 comprises 15 residues. Germline lookup yields CDR1 SGHRS and CDR2 YFSETQ. V dropped 4 bases and J dropped 4; count of bases not matched to a gene: 7. The CDR3 DNA is TGCGCCAGCAGCATGACAGGGTTGGGCACCGGGGAGCTGTTTTTT. Amino acid sequence: CASSMTGLGTGELFF. Full variable domain (missing parts from reference TRBV5-1 and TRBJ2-2): KAGVTQTPRYLIKTRGQQVTLSCSPISGHRSVSWYQQTPGQGLQFLFEYFSETQRNKGNFPGRFSGRQFSNSRSEMNVSTLELGDSALYLCASSMTGLGTGELFFGEGSRLTVL.

On this clonotype itself: The junction departs from the called germline gene at one end, perhaps through a read error. This rearrangement joins TRBV5-1 to TRBJ2-1; TRBD2 matches at 7 bases. Germline CDR1 reads SGHRS; CDR2 reads YFSETQ. CDR3 size: 16 residues. Here the CDR3 DNA reads TGCGCCAGCAGGCGATCTAGCGGTGCTTCCTACGATGAGCAGTTCTTC. Translating gives CASRRSSGASYDEQFF.

This clonotype was observed a handful of times. The chain carries TRBV6-4 and TRBJ1-6; D ambiguous. Trimming removed 4 bases from V and 6 bases from J, with 19 bases in between. The length of the CDR3 is 17 residues. Germline-derived CDR1 and CDR2 are MRHNA and SNTAGT. The DNA for the CDR3 is TGTGCCAGCAGTGTTTTTCTCGTTGGACGGATTAATTCACCCCTCCACTTT. It translates to CASSVFLVGRINSPLHF.

The V call is TRBV30, the J call TRBJ2-5, with unresolved D. CDR1 and CDR2 (germline): GTSNPN, SVGIG (reference sequence). This CDR3 has 13 residues. Trimming cost V 3 bases and J 2 bases, with 10 bases left between them. This CDR3 is CAWRYRIQETQYF. CDR3 coding DNA: TGTGCCTGGAGGTACAGAATACAAGAGACCCAGTACTTC.

This CDR3 is CASSLRQGAIGELFF. Written as DNA, the CDR3 is TGTGCCAGCAGCTTAAGACAGGGGGCCATCGGGGAGCTGTTTTTT. The chain links TRBV7-9 to TRBJ2-2; 10 bases match TRBD1. This CDR3 spans 15 amino acids. Losses at the gene ends were 2 bases for V and 7 bases for J; bases not matched to a gene: 4. Per the germline V gene, CDR1 is SEHNR and CDR2 is FQNEAQ (reference sequence).

In this sample, this clonotype turned up many times. J is TRBJ1-2 and V is TRBV29-1, with a possible D match to TRBD1 (6 bases). The CDR3 runs 12 residues. Trimming took 4 bases from V and 7 from J, leaving 13 bases between them. Germline V gene lookup returns CDR1 SQVTM and CDR2 ANQGSEA. The CDR3 DNA sequence: TGCAGCGTTGCCCGGGACACCAGTGGCTACACCTTC. It specifies CSVARDTSGYTF.

This clonotype was observed a few times. The chain joins TRBV10-3 to TRBJ1-1; 12 nucleotides agree with TRBD1. Germline V gene sequence: CDR1 ENHRY, CDR2 SYGVKD. V gave up 6 bases and J gave up 3 bases; unmatched junction bases: 11. The CDR3 covers 17 residues. The CDR3 region has the DNA TGTGCCATCAGGGCCGGGACAGGGGGCAAGGGGTACACTGAAGCTTTCTTT. Its protein product is CAIRAGTGGKGYTEAFF.